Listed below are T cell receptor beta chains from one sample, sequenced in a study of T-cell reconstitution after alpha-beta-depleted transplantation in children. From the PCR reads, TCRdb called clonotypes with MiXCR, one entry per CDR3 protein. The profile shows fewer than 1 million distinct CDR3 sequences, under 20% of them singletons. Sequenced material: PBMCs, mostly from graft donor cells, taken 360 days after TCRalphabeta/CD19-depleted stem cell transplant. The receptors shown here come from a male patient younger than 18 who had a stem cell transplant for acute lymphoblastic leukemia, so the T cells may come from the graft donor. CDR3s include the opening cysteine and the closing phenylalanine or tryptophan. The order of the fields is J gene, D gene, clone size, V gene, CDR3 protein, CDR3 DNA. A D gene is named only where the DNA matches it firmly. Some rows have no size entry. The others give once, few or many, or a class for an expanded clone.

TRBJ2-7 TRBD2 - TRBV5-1 CASSLDLGTSGGSSYEQYF TGCGCCAGCAGCTTGGATTTAGGCACTAGCGGGGGAAGCTCCTACGAGCAGTACTTC
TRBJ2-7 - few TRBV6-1 CASFPHQAGSYEQYF TGTGCCAGCTTCCCTCATCAGGCTGGCTCCTACGAGCAGTACTTC
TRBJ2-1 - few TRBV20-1 CSALGGIEQFF TGCAGTGCTTTGGGCGGGATAGAGCAGTTCTTC
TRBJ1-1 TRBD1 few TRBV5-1 CASSLIWTGSGNTEAFF TGCGCCAGCAGCTTGATATGGACAGGGTCAGGGAACACTGAAGCTTTCTTT
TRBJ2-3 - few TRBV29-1 CSVSRQGSSTDTQYF TGCAGCGTCTCCCGGCAAGGGTCTAGCACAGATACGCAGTATTTT
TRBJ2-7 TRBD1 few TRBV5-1 CASSLDRGTGRYEQYF TGCGCCAGCAGCTTGGACCGAGGGACAGGCCGCTACGAGCAGTACTTC
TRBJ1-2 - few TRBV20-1 CSARAPSGPGYGYTF TGCAGTGCTAGAGCCCCGTCAGGGCCAGGCTATGGCTACACCTTC
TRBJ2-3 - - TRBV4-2 CASSPRQRVDTDTQYF TGTGCCAGCAGCCCACGTCAGCGGGTTGACACAGATACGCAGTATTTT
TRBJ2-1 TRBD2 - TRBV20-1 CSATNLDLAGAGNEQFF TGCAGTGCTACAAACTTGGACCTGGCGGGAGCTGGGAATGAGCAGTTCTTC
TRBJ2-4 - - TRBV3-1 CASSRTTEKNIQYF TGTGCCAGCAGCCGAACCACTGAGAAAAACATTCAGTACTTC
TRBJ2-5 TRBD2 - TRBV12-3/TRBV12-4 CASSLTSGGLTETQYF TGTGCCAGCAGCCTCACTAGCGGGGGTTTGACAGAGACCCAGTACTTC
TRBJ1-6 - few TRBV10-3 CAISKKPTVDNSPLHF TGTGCCATCAGTAAGAAGCCAACGGTGGATAATTCACCCCTCCACTTT
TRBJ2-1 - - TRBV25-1 CASSEIPGYNEQFF TGTGCCAGCAGTGAAATCCCAGGTTACAATGAGCAGTTCTTC
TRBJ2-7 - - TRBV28 CASSRVNSYEQYF TGTGCCAGCAGTCGAGTAAATTCCTACGAGCAGTACTTC
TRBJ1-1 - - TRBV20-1 CSAQTVDRNTEAFF TGCAGTGCGCAGACAGTGGACAGGAACACTGAAGCTTTCTTT
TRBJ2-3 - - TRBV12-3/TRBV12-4 CARGGPPDTQYF TGTGCCAGAGGGGGACCCCCGGATACGCAGTATTTT
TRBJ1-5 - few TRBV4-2 CASTPNVGGVQPQHF TGTGCCAGCACCCCAAACGTAGGGGGGGTCCAGCCCCAGCATTTT
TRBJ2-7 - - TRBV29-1 CSVDETYEQYF TGCAGCGTCGACGAGACCTACGAGCAGTACTTC
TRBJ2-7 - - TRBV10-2 CASRGPSSYEQYF TGCGCCAGCAGGGGACCGAGCTCCTACGAGCAGTACTTC
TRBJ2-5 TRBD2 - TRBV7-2 CASSLGWTSGAQETQYF TGTGCCAGCAGCTTAGGCTGGACTAGCGGGGCGCAAGAGACCCAGTACTTC
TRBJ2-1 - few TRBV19 CARSFGQFRDNEQFF TGTGCCAGGAGCTTTGGACAGTTTAGGGACAATGAGCAGTTCTTC
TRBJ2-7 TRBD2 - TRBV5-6 CASSSGGAHEQYF TGTGCCAGCAGCTCCGGGGGGGCTCACGAGCAGTACTTC
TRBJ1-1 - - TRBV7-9 CASREGTEAFF TGTGCCAGCAGGGAGGGGACTGAAGCTTTCTTT
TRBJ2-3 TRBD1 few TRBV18 CASSPGQVYTDTQYF TGTGCCAGCTCACCCGGACAGGTTTACACAGATACGCAGTATTTT
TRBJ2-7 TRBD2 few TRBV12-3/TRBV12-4 CATSQERGYEQYF TGTGCCACCTCCCAGGAGCGGGGCTACGAGCAGTACTTC
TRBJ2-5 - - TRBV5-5 CASSPGPRFGHQETQYF TGTGCCAGCAGCCCTGGGCCGCGGTTCGGACATCAAGAGACCCAGTACTTC
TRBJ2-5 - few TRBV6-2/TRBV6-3 CASSRDLLPEETQYF TGTGCCAGCAGCCGGGACTTACTCCCTGAAGAGACCCAGTACTTC
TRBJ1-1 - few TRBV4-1 CASSQARRTEAFF TGCGCCAGCAGCCAAGCAAGACGCACTGAAGCTTTCTTT
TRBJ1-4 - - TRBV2 CASSGQQTAGNEKLFF TGTGCCAGCAGTGGTCAACAGACAGCGGGTAATGAAAAACTGTTTTTT
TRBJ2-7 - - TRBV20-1 CSASGNYEQYF TGCAGTGCTAGCGGGAATTACGAGCAGTACTTC
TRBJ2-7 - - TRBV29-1 CSVEEVAPYEQYF TGCAGCGTTGAGGAAGTAGCGCCCTACGAGCAGTACTTC
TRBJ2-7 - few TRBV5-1 CASPRKPPPSWDEQYF TGCGCCAGCCCCCGAAAACCTCCTCCTAGCTGGGACGAGCAGTACTTC
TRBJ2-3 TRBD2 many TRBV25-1 CASSVARKGRANTQYF TGTGCCAGCAGTGTCGCGAGGAAGGGGAGGGCGAATACGCAGTATTTT
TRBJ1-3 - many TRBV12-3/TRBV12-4 CASSFSVGTGNTIYF TGTGCCAGCAGTTTTAGTGTGGGCACTGGAAACACCATATATTTT
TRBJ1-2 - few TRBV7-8 CASSLQGRGYTF TGTGCCAGCAGCTTGCAGGGGAGGGGCTACACCTTC
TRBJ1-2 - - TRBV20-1 CSAIRQARGGYTF TGCAGTGCTATACGACAGGCCAGGGGTGGCTACACCTTC
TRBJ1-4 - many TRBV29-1 CSVVEGPSGKLFF TGCAGCGTTGTGGAAGGGCCTTCGGGAAAACTGTTTTTT
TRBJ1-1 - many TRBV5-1 CASSLRTVNTEAFF TGTGCCAGCAGTTTAAGAACAGTTAACACTGAAGCTTTCTTT
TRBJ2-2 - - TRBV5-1 CASTPGTLPNTGELFF TGCGCCAGCACGCCCGGGACACTTCCGAACACCGGGGAGCTGTTTTTT
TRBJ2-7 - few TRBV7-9 CASSLEPYIDTYEQYF TGTGCCAGCAGCTTAGAGCCGTACATAGATACTTACGAGCAGTACTTC
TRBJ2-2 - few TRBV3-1 CASTIRLVSKNTGELFF TGTGCCAGCACCATTCGACTAGTCAGTAAAAACACCGGGGAGCTGTTTTTT